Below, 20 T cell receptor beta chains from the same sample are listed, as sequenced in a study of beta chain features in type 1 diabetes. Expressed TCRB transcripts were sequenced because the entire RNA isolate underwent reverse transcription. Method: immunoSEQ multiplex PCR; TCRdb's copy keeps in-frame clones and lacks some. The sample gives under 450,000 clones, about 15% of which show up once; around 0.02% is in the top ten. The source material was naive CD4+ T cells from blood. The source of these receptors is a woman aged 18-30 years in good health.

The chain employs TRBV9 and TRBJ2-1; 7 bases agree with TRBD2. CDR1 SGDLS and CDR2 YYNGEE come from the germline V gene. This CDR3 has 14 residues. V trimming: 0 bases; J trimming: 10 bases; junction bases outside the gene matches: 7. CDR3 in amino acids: CASSVVDGAGEQFF. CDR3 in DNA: TGTGCCAGCAGCGTAGTAGACGGAGCGGGGGAGCAGTTCTTC.

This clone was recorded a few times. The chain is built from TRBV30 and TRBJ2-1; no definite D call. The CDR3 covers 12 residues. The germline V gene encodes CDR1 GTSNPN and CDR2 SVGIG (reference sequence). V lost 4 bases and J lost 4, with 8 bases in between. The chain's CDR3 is CAWKKQYNEQFF. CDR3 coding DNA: TGTGCCTGGAAAAAGCAATACAATGAGCAGTTCTTC.

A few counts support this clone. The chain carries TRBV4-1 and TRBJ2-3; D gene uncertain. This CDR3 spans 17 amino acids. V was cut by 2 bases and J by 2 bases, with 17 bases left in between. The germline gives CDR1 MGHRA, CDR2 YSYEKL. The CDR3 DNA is TGCGCCAGCAGCCAAACTTCAGCCTCCCAGGCCACAGATACGCAGTATTTT. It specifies CASSQTSASQATDTQYF.

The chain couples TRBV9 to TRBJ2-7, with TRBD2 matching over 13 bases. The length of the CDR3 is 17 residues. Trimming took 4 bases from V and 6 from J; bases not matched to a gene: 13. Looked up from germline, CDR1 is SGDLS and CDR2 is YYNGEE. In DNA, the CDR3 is TGTGCCAGCAGCTCCAGGGGACTAGCGGGAAGTGTAGGCGAGCAGTACTTC. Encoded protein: CASSSRGLAGSVGEQYF.

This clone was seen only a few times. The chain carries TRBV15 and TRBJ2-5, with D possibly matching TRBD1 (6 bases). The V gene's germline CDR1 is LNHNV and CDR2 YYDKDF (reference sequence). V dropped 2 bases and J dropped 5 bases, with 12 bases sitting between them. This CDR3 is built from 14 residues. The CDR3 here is CATSRIQGWETQYF. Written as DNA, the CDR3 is TGTGCCACCAGCAGAATACAGGGATGGGAGACCCAGTACTTC.

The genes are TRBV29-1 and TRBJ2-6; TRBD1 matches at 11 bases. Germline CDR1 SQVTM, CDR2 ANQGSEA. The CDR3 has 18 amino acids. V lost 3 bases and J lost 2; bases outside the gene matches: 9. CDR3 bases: TGCAGCGTTGACTTCGGTCTGGGACAGGGGGCTGGGGCCAACGTCCTGACTTTC. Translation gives CSVDFGLGQGAGANVLTF.

CDR3 DNA sequence: TGTGCCAGCAGCGCCCCCAGAGGGCGGATCCAAGAGACCCAGTACTTC. This encodes CASSAPRGRIQETQYF. This sequence joins TRBV2 and TRBJ2-5; TRBD2 is a possible D gene (5 bases). Trimming cost V 6 bases and J 1 base, with 18 bases left between them. The CDR3 totals 16 residues. Germline V gene sequence: CDR1 SNHLY, CDR2 FYNNEI.

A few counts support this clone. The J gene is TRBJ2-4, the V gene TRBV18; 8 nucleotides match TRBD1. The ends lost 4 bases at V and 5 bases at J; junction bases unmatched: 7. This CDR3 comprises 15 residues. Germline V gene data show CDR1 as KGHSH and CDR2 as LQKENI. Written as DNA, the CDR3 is TGTGCCAGCTCACTAAAGGACAGGGAGGAAAACATTCAGTACTTC. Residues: CASSLKDREENIQYF.

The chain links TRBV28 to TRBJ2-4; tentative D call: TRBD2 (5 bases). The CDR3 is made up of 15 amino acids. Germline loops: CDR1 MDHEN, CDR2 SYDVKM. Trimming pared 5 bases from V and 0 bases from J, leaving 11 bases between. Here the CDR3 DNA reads TGTGCCAGCAGTGTCCCGGGGTTAGCCAAAAACATTCAGTACTTC. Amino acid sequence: CASSVPGLAKNIQYF.

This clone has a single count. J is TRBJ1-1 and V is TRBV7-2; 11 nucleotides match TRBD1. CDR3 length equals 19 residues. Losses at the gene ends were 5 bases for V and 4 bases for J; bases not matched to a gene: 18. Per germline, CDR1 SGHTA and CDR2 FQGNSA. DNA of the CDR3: TGTGCCAGCAGCCGCCGGTCCGGGACAGGGGGGTATAGTGGCACTGAAGCTTTCTTT. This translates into CASSRRSGTGGYSGTEAFF.

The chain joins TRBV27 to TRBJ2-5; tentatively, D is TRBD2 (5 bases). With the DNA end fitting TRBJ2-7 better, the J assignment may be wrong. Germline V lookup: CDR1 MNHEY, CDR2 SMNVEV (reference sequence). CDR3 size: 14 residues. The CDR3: CASAWAGPAYEQYF. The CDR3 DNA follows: TGTGCCAGCGCTTGGGCGGGCCCAGCCTACGAGCAGTACTTC.

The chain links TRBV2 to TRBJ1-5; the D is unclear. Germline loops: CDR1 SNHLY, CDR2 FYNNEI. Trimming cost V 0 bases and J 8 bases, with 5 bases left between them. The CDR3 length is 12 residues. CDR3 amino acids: CASSEAQKPQHF. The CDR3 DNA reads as TGTGCCAGCAGTGAAGCGCAGAAGCCCCAGCATTTT. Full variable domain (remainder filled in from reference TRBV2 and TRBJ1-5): EPEVTQTPSHQVTQMGQEVILRCVPISNHLYFYWYRQILGQKVEFLVSFYNNEISEKSEIFDDQFSVERPDGSNFTLKIRSTKLEDSAMYFCASSEAQKPQHFGDGTRLSIL.

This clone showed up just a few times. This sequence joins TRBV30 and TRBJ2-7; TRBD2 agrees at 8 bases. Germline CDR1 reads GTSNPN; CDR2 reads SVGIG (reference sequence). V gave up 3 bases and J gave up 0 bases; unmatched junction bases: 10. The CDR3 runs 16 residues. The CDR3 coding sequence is TGTGCCTGGAGGGACCCGGGACTAGTTCTCTCCTACGAGCAGTACTTC. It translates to CAWRDPGLVLSYEQYF.

CDR3 region: CASSQGHSLYGYTF. CDR3 DNA: TGTGCCAGCAGCCAAGGTCACAGCCTATATGGCTACACCTTC. V and J are TRBV14 and TRBJ1-2, with D unresolved. Germline CDR1 reads SGHDN; CDR2 reads FVKESK. Trimming pared 1 base from V and 5 bases from J, leaving 11 bases between. The CDR3 has 14 amino acids. Using reference TRBV14 and TRBJ1-2 for the parts outside the CDR3, the full variable domain is EAGVTQFPSHSVIEKGQTVTLRCDPISGHDNLYWYRRVMGKEIKFLLHFVKESKQDESGMPNNRFLAERTGGTYSTLKVQPAELEDSGVYFCASSQGHSLYGYTFGSGTRLTVV.

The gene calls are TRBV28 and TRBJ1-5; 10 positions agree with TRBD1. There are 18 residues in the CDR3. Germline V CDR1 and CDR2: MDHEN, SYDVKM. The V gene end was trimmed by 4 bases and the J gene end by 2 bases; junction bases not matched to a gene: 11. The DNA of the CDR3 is TGTGCCAGCAGTTCTCTCTCCGGGACAGGGGTCCGCAATCAGCCCCAGCATTTT. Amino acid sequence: CASSSLSGTGVRNQPQHF.

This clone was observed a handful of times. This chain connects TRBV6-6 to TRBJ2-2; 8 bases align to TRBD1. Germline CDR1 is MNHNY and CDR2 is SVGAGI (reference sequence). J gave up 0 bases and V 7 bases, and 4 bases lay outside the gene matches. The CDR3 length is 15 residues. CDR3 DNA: TGTGCCAGCAACCCGGGACAGGCGAACACCGGGGAGCTGTTTTTT. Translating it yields CASNPGQANTGELFF.

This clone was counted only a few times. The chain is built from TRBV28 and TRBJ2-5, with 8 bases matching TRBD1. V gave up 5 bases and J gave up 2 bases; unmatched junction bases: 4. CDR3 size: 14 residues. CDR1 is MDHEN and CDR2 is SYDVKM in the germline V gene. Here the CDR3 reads CASSDGQGQETQYF. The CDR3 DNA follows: TGTGCCAGCAGTGACGGACAGGGACAAGAGACCCAGTACTTC.

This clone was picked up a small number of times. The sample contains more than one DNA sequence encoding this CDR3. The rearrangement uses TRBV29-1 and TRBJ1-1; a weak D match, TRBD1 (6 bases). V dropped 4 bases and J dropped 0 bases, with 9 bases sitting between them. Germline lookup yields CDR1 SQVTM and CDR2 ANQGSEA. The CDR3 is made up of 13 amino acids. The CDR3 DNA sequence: TGCAGCGTTGGCGGACAGATGAACACTGAAGCTTTCTTT. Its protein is CSVGGQMNTEAFF.

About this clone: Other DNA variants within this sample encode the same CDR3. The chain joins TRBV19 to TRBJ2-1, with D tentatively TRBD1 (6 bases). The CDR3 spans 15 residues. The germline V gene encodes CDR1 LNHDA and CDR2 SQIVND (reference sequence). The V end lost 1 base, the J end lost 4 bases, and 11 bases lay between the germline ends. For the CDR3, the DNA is TGTGCCAGTAGTATAGGGGGGCGGCTTTACAATGAGCAGTTCTTC. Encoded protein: CASSIGGRLYNEQFF.

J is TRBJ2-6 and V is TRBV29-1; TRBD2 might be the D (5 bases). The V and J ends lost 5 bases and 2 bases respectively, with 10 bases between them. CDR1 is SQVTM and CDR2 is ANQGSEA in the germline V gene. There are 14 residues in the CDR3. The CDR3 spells CSVWQTTGANVLTF. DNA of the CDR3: TGCAGCGTTTGGCAGACTACTGGGGCCAACGTCCTGACTTTC.